This T cell receptor (beta chain) appears in the sequencing data of a study of T cells in Graves' hyperthyroidism and ophthalmopathy. Many counts were recorded for this clonotype. Its antigen is as yet unknown. Study-wide findings and caveats: Classification by a 13 V-J model distinguished ophthalmopathy from stable hyperthyroidism.

There were TCR beta CDR3 regions amplified from RNA transcripts. TCR CDR3 underwent first-round RT-PCR with the HTBI primer set. From the multiplex PCR reads, TCRdb called clonotypes with MiXCR, one entry per CDR3 protein. Of fewer than 800,000 distinct CDR3 sequences listed, 16% were seen once; the top ten hold approximately 8.4%. The CDR3 is 13 amino acids. Germline CDR1 reads MNHEY; CDR2 reads SMNVEV (reference sequence). V was shortened by 3 bases and J by 7 bases, with 12 bases between the two germline ends. The sample comprised blood. This sequence joins TRBV27 and TRBJ2-5, with a tentative D call TRBD1 (5 bases). The sequence was obtained from a man aged 18 to 35 with Graves' hyperthyroidism. CDR3 amino acids: CASSFSTQGTQYF. CDR3 coding DNA: TGTGCCAGCAGTTTCTCGACCCAGGGGACCCAGTACTTC.